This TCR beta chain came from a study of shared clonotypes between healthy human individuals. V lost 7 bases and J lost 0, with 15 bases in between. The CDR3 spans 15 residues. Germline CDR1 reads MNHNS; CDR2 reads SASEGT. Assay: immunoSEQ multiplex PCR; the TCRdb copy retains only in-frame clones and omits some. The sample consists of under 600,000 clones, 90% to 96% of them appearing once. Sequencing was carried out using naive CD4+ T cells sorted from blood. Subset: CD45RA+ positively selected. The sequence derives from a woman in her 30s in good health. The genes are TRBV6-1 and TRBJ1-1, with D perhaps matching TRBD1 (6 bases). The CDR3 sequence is CASTSGVTMNTEAFF. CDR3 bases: TGTGCCAGCACCTCAGGGGTGACCATGAACACTGAAGCTTTCTTT.